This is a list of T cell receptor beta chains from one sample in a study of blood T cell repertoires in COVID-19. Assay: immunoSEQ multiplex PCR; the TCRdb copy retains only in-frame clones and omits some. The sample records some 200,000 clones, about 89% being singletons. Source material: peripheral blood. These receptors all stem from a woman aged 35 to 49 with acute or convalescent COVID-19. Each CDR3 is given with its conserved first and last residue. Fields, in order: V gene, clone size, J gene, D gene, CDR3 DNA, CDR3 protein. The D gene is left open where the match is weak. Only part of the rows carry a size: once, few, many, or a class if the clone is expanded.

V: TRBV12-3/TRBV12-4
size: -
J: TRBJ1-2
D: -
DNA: TGTGCCAGCAGTTTAGTCAGGGCAGATGGCTACACCTTC
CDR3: CASSLVRADGYTF

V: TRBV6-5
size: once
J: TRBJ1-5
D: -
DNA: TGTGCCAGCAGCCCCAGTAGCAATCAGCCCCAGCATTTT
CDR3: CASSPSSNQPQHF

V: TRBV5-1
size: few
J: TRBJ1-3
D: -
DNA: TGCGCCAGCAGCTTGGAACCACAGGGCTCTGGAAACACCATATATTTT
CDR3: CASSLEPQGSGNTIYF

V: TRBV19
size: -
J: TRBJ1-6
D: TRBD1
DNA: TGTGCCAGTAGTACACAACAGGGGGCGCTTTATTCACCCCTCCACTTT
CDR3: CASSTQQGALYSPLHF

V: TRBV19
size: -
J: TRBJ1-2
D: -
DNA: TGTGCCAGTACTATGGGCAGGCCTTATGGCTACACCTTC
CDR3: CASTMGRPYGYTF

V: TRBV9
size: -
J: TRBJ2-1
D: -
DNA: TGTGCCAGCAGCGTTCTGGCGGGCACGGACAATGAGCAGTTCTTC
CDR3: CASSVLAGTDNEQFF

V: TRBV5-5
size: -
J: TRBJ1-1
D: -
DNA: TGTGCCAGCAGCTTCGTAGCTGAGAACACTGAAGCTTTCTTT
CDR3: CASSFVAENTEAFF

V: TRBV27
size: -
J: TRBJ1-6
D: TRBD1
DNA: TGTGCCAGCAGTTCCGGACAGGTTGGGGGCTTTAATTCACCCCTCCACTTT
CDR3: CASSSGQVGGFNSPLHF

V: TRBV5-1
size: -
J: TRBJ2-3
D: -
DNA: TGCGCCAGCAGCTTGGTTCCGCGGCGCACAGATACGCAGTATTTT
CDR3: CASSLVPRRTDTQYF

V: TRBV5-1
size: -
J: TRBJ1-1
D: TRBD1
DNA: TGCGCCAGCAGCTCGCTCCGTCTTGGACAGGGGGTTAACACTGAAGCTTTCTTT
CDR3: CASSSLRLGQGVNTEAFF

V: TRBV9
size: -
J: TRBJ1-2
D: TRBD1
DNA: TGTGCCAGCAGCAAACCGACAGGGGGCCATGGCTACACCTTC
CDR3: CASSKPTGGHGYTF

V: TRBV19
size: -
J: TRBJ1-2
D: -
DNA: TGTGCCAGTAGTCCGGCGGTGAACTATGGCTACACCTTC
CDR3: CASSPAVNYGYTF

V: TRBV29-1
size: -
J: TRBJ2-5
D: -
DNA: TGCAGCGTTGAACAGGGAAGTCAAGAGACCCAGTACTTC
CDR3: CSVEQGSQETQYF

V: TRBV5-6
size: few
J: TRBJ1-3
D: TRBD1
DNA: TGTGCCAGCAGCCAGGACAGGGGGTATTCTGGAAACACCATATATTTT
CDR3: CASSQDRGYSGNTIYF

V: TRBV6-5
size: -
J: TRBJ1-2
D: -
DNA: TGTGCCAGCAGGGGACACGGTGCTAACTATGGCTACACCTTC
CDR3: CASRGHGANYGYTF

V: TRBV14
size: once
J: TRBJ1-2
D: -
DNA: TGTGCCAGCAGCCAAGGGGCAGGGAACGGCTACACCTTC
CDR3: CASSQGAGNGYTF

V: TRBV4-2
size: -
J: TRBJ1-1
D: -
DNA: TGTGCCAGCAGCTATGACAGAGACACTGAAGCTTTCTTT
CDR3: CASSYDRDTEAFF

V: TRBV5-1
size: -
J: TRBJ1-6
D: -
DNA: TGCGCCAGCAGCTTGACAGGAAATAATTCACCCCTCCACTTT
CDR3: CASSLTGNNSPLHF

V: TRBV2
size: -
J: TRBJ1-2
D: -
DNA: TGTGCCAGCACCACCGGGATGGGCGGGTCAAGCTACACCTTC
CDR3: CASTTGMGGSSYTF

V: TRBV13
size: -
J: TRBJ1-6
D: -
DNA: TGTGCCAGCAGCATAAGCGGTAGGGCCACGCGGAATTCACCCCTCCACTTT
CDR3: CASSISGRATRNSPLHF

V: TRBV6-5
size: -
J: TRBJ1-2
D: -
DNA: TGTGCCAGCGTTGATGGAGGGGTCTATGGCTACACCTTC
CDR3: CASVDGGVYGYTF

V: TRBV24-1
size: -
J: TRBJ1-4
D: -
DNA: TGTGCCACCAGTGATCCGCGCAGGGGAAGGGTGGAAAAACTGTTTTTT
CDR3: CATSDPRRGRVEKLFF

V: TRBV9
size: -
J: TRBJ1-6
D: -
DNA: TGTGCCAGCAGCGTAGAAGGGAGCCGCAATTCACCCCTCCACTTT
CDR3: CASSVEGSRNSPLHF

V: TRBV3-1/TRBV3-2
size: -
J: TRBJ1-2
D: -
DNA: TGTGCCAGCAGCCAAGAGGGAGGTAATGGCTACACCTTC
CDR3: CASSQEGGNGYTF

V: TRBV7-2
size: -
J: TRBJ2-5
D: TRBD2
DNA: TGTGCCAGCAGCTTAGCTCTGGCTAGCGGGGGGCAAGAGACCCAGTACTTC
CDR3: CASSLALASGGQETQYF

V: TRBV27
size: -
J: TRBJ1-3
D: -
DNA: TGTGCCAGCAGTCCCCGCTCTGGAAACACCATATATTTT
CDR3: CASSPRSGNTIYF

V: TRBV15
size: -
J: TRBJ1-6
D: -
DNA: TGTGCCACCAGCAGAGATTCGGGGGATAATTCACCCCTCCACTTT
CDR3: CATSRDSGDNSPLHF

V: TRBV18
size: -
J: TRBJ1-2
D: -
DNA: TGTGCCAGCTCACCACCGGCCGGGATCTATGGCTACACCTTC
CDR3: CASSPPAGIYGYTF

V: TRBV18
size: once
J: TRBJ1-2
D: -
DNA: TGTGCCAGCTCACCCGGCGGGGCTGACTATGGCTACACCTTC
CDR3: CASSPGGADYGYTF

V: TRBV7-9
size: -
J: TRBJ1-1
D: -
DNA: TGTGCCAGCAGCACCCGGGAGCGGACGATTGAAGCTTTCTTT
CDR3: CASSTRERTIEAFF

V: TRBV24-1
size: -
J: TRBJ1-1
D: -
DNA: TGTGCCACCAGTGGGGCTCGTACGGACACTGAAGCTTTCTTT
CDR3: CATSGARTDTEAFF

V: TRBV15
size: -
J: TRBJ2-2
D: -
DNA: TGTGCCACCAGCAGAGTTGACACCAACACCGGGGAGCTGTTTTTT
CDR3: CATSRVDTNTGELFF

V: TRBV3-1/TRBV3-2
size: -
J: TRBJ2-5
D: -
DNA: TGTGCCAGCAGCCCCAAACAAGGGGAAGAGACCCAGTACTTC
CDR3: CASSPKQGEETQYF

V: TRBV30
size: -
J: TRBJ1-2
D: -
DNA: TGTGCCCGCAGATCCGGACTTGGGGGCTACACCTTC
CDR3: CARRSGLGGYTF

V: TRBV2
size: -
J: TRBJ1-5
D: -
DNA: TGTGCCAGCGGATTGGGGGGGGGTAGCAATCAGCCCCAGCATTTT
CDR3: CASGLGGGSNQPQHF

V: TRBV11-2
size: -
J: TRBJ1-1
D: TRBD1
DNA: TGTGCCAGCAGCTTAGTCGACAGGGCGGACACTGAAGCTTTCTTT
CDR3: CASSLVDRADTEAFF

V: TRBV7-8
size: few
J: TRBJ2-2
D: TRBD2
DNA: TGTGCCAGCAGCTTAGAGCGGGGGGTCAACACCGGGGAGCTGTTTTTT
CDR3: CASSLERGVNTGELFF

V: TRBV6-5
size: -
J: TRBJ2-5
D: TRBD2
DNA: TGTGCCAGCAGCCAGACCTGGGGGGGAGAGACCCAGTACTTC
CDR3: CASSQTWGGETQYF